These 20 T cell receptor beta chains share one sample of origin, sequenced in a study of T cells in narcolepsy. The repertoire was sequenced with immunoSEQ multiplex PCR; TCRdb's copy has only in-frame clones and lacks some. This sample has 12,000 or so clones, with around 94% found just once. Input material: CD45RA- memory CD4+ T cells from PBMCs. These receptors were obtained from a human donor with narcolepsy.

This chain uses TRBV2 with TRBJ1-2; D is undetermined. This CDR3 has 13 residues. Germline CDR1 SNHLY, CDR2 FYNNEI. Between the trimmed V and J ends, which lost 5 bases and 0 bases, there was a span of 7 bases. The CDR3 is CASSSDSNYGYTF. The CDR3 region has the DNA TGTGCCAGCAGTTCCGATTCTAACTATGGCTACACCTTC.

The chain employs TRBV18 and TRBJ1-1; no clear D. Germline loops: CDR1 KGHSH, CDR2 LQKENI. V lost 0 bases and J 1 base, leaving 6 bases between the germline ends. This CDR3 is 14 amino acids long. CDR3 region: CASSPPEWNTEAFF. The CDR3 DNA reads TGTGCCAGCTCACCACCAGAGTGGAACACTGAAGCTTTCTTT.

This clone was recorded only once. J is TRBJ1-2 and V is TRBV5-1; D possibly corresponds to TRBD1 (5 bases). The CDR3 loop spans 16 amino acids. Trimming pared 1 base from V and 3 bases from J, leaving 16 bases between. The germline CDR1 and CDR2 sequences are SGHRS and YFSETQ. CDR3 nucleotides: TGCGCCAGCAGCTTGTCCACTTCCACAGGAGACTATGGCTACACCTTC. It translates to CASSLSTSTGDYGYTF. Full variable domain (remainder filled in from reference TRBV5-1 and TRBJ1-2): KAGVTQTPRYLIKTRGQQVTLSCSPISGHRSVSWYQQTPGQGLQFLFEYFSETQRNKGNFPGRFSGRQFSNSRSEMNVSTLELGDSALYLCASSLSTSTGDYGYTFGSGTRLTVV.

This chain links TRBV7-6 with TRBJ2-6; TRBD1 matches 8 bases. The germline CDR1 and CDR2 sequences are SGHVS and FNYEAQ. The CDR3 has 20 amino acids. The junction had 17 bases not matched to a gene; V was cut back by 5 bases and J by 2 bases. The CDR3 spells CASSPRTPGQVNPGANVLTF. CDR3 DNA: TGTGCCAGCAGCCCCCGGACTCCGGGACAGGTCAACCCTGGGGCCAACGTCCTGACTTTC.

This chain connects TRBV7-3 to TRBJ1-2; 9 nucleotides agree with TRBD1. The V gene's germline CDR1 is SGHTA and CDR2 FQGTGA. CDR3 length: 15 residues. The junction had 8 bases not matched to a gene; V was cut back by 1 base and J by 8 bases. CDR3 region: CASSLMSGTGQGYTF. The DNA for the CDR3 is TGTGCCAGCAGCTTAATGAGCGGGACAGGGCAGGGCTACACCTTC.

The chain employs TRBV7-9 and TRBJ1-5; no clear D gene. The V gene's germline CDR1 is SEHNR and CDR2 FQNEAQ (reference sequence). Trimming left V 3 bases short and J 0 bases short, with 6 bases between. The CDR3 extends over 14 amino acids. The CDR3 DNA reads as TGTGCCAGCAGCTTCCTAGGTAGCAATCAGCCCCAGCATTTT. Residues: CASSFLGSNQPQHF.

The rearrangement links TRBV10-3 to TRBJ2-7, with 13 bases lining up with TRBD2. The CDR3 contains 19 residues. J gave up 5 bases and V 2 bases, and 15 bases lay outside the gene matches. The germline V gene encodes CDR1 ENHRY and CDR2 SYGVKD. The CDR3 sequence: CAISENPLGLAGVGDEQYF. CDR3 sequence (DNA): TGTGCCATCAGTGAGAACCCTTTAGGACTAGCGGGGGTGGGCGACGAGCAGTACTTC.

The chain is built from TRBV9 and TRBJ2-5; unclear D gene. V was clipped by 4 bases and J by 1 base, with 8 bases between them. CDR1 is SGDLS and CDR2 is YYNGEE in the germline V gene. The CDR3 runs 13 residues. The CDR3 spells CASSYGSQETQYF. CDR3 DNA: TGTGCCAGCAGCTACGGCTCCCAAGAGACCCAGTACTTC.

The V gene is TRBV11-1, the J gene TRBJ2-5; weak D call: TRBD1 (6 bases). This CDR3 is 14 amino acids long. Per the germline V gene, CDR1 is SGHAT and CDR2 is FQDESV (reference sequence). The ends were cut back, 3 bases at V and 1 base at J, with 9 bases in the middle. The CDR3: CASSLTGSQETQYF. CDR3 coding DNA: TGTGCCAGCAGCTTGACAGGATCCCAAGAGACCCAGTACTTC.

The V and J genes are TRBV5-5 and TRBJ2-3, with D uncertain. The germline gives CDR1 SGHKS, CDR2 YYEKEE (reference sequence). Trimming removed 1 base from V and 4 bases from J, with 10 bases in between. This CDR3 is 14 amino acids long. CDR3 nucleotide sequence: TGTGCCAGCAGCTTGACTTGGTCACCAGATACGCAGTATTTT. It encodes CASSLTWSPDTQYF.

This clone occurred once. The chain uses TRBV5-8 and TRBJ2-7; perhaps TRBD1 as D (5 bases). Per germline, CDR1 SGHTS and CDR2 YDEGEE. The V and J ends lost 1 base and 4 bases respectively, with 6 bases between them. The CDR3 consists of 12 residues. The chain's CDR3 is CASSLSGYEQYF. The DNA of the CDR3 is TGTGCCAGCAGCTTGTCAGGGTACGAGCAGTACTTC.

The chain's CDR3 is CASSLAHGGATNEKLFF. CDR3 DNA sequence: TGCGCCAGCAGCTTGGCCCACGGGGGTGCAACTAATGAAAAACTGTTTTTT. This chain connects TRBV5-1 to TRBJ1-4, with TRBD1 as a possible D gene (5 bases). Germline CDR1 SGHRS, CDR2 YFSETQ. The CDR3 totals 17 residues. Between the trimmed V and J ends, which lost 0 bases and 0 bases, there was a span of 12 bases.

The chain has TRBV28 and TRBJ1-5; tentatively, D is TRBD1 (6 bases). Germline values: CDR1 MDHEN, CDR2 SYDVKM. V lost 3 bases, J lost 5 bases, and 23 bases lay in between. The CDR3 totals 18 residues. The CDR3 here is CASSFRSQSGTPHQPQHF. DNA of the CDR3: TGTGCCAGCAGTTTTCGGTCTCAATCCGGGACACCCCATCAGCCCCAGCATTTT.

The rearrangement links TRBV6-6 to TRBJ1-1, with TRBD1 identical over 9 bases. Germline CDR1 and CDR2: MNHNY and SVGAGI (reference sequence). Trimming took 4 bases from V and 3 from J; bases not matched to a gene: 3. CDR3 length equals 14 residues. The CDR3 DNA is TGTGCCAGCAGTTTACAGGGGGCGGACACTGAAGCTTTCTTT. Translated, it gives CASSLQGADTEAFF.

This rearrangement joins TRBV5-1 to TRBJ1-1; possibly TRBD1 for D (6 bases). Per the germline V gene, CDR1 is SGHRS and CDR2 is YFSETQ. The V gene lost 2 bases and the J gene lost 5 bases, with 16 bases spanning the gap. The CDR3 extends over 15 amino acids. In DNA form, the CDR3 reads TGCGCCAGCAGCTTCCAGACAGGTAGAAGGACTGAAGCTTTCTTT. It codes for CASSFQTGRRTEAFF.

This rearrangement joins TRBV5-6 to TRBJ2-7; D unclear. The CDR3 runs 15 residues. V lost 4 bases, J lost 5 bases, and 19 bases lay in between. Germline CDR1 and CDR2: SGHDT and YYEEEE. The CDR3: CASSPGWGGVNEQYF. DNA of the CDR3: TGTGCCAGCAGCCCCGGATGGGGTGGAGTAAACGAGCAGTACTTC.

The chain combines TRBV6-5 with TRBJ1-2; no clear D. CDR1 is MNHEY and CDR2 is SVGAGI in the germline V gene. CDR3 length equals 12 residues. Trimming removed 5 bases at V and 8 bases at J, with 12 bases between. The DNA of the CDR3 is TGTGCCAGCAGTCCCAGTTGGAGCGGCTACACCTTC. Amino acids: CASSPSWSGYTF.

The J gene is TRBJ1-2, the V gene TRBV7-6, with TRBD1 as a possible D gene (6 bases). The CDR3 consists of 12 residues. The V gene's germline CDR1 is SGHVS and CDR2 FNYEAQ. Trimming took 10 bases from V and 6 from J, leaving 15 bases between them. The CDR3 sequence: CAIGTGYDGYTF. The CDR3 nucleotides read TGTGCCATCGGAACAGGGTACGATGGCTACACCTTC.

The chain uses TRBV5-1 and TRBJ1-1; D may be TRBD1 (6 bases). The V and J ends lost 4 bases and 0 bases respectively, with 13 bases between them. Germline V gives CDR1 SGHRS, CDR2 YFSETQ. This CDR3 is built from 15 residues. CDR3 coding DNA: TGCGCCAGCAGCCCCCGGACAGTCATGAACACTGAAGCTTTCTTT. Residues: CASSPRTVMNTEAFF.

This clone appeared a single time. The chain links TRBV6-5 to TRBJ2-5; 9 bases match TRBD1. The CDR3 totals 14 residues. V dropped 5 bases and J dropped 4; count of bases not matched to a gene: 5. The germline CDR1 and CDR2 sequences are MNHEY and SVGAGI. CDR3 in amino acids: CASSPGQGRETQYF. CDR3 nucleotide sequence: TGTGCCAGCAGTCCCGGACAGGGGCGAGAGACCCAGTACTTC.